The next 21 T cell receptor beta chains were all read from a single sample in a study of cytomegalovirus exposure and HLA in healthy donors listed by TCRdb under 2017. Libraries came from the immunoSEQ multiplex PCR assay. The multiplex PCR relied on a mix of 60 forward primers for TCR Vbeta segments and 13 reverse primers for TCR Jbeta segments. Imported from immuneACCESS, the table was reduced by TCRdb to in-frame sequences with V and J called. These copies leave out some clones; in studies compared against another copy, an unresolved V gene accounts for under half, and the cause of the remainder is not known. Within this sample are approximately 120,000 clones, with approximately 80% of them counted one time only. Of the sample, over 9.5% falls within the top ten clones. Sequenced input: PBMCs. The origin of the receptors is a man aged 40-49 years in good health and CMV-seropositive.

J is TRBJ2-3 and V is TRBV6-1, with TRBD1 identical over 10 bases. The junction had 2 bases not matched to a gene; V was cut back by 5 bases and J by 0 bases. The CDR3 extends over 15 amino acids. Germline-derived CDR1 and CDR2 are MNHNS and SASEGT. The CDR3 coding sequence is TGTGCCAGCAGTCGACAGGGGGCTAGCACAGATACGCAGTATTTT. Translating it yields CASSRQGASTDTQYF.

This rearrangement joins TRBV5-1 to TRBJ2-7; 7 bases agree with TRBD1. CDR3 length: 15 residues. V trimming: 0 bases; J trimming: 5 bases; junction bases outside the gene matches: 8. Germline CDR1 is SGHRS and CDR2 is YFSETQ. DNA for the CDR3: TGCGCCAGCAGCTTGGCCGGCAGGGGGTACGACGAGCAGTACTTC. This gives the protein CASSLAGRGYDEQYF. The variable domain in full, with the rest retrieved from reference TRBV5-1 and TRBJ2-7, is KAGVTQTPRYLIKTRGQQVTLSCSPISGHRSVSWYQQTPGQGLQFLFEYFSETQRNKGNFPGRFSGRQFSNSRSEMNVSTLELGDSALYLCASSLAGRGYDEQYFGPGTRLTVT.

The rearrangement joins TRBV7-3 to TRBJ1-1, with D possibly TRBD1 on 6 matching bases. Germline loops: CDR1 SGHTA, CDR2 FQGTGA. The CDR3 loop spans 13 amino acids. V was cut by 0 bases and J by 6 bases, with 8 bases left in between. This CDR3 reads CASSLTWTAEAFF. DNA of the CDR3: TGTGCCAGCAGCTTAACGTGGACAGCTGAAGCTTTCTTT.

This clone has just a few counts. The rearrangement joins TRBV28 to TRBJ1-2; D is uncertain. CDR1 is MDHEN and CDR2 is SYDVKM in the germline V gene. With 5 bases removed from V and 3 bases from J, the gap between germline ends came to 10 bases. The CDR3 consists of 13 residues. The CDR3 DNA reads TGTGCCAGCAGTCCTCACAGCTACTATGGCTACACCTTC. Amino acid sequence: CASSPHSYYGYTF.

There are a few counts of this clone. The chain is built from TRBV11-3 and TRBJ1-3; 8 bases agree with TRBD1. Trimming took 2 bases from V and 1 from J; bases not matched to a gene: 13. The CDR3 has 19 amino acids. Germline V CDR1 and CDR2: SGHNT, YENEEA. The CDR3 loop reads CASSLQGQVRVTSGNTIYF. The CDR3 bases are TGTGCCAGCAGCTTACAGGGACAGGTCCGTGTAACGTCTGGAAACACCATATATTTT.

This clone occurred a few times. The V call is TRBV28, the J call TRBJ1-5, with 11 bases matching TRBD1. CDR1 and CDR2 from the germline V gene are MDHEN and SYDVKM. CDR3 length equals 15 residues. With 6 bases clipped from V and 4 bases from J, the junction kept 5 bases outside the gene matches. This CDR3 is CASRDRGRGNQPQHF. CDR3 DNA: TGTGCCAGCAGGGACAGGGGGCGCGGGAATCAGCCCCAGCATTTT.

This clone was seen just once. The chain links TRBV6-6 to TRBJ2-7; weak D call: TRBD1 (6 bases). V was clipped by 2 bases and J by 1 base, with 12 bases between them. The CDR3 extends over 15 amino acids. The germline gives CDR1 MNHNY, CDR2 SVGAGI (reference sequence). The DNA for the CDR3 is TGTGCCAGCAGTTACGGGGGACAAGGGTCCTACGAGCAGTACTTC. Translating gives CASSYGGQGSYEQYF.

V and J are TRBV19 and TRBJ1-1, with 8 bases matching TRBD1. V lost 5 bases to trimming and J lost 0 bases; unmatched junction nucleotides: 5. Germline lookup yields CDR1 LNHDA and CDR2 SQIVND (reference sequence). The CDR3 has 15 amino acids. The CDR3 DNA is TGTGCCAGTAGTCCTCGGACAGGGTTGAACACTGAAGCTTTCTTT. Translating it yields CASSPRTGLNTEAFF.

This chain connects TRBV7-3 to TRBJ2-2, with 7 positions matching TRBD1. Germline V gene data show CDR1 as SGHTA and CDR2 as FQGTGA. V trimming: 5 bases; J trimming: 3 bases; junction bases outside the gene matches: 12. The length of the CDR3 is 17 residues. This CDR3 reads CASSPRLRGRDTGELFF. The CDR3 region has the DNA TGTGCCAGCAGCCCCCGGTTGAGGGGGCGGGACACCGGGGAGCTGTTTTTT.

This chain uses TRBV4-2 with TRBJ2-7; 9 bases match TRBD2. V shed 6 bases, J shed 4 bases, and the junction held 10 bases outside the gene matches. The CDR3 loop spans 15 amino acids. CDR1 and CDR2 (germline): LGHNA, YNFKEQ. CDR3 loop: CASSYGLGLAYEQYF. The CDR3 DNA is TGTGCCAGCAGTTACGGTCTGGGACTAGCTTACGAGCAGTACTTC.

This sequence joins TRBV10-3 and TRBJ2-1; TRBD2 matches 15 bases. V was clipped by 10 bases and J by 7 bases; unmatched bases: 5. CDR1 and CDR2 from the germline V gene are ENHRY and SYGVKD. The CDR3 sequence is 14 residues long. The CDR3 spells CATGTSGGNNEQFF. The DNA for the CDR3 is TGTGCCACGGGGACTAGCGGGGGGAATAATGAGCAGTTCTTC.

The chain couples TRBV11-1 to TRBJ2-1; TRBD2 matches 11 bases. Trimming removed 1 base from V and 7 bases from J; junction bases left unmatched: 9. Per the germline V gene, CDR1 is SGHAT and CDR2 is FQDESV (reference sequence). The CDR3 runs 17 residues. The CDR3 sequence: CASSLDFRASGGNEQFF. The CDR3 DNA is TGTGCCAGCAGCTTAGATTTTAGGGCTAGCGGGGGGAATGAGCAGTTCTTC.

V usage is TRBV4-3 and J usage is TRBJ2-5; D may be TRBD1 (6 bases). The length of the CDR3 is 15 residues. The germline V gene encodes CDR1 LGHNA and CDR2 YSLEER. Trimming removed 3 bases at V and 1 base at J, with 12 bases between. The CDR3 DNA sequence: TGCGCCAGCAGCCAGGTTAACAGGGCCCAAGAGACCCAGTACTTC. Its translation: CASSQVNRAQETQYF.

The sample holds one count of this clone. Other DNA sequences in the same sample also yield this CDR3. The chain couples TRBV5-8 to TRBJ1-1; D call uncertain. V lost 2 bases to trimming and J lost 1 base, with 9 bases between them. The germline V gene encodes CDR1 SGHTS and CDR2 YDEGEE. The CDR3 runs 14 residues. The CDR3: CASSLGGPNTEAFF. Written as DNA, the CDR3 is TGTGCCAGCAGCTTAGGTGGGCCGAACACTGAAGCTTTCTTT.

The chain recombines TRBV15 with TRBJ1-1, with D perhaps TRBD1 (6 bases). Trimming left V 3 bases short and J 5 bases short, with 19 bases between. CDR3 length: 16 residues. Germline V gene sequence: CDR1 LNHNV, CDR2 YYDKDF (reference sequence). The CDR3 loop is CATSRSFGGGETEAFF. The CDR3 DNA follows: TGTGCCACCAGCAGGTCATTCGGCGGGGGCGAGACTGAAGCTTTCTTT.

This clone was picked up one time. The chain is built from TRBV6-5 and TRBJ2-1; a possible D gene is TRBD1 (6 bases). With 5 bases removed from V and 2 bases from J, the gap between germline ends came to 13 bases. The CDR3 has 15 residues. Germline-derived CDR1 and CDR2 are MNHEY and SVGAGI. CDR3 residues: CASSPAGVTYNEQFF. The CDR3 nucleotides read TGTGCCAGCAGTCCAGCAGGGGTCACCTACAATGAGCAGTTCTTC.

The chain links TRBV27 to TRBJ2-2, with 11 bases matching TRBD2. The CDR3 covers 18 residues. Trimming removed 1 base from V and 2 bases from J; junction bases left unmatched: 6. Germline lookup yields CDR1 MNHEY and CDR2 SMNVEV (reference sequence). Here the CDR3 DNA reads TGTGCCAGCAGTTTATGGCTAGCGGGGGGATTAAACACCGGGGAGCTGTTTTTT. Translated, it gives CASSLWLAGGLNTGELFF.

Written as DNA, the CDR3 is TGCGCCAGCAGCCAAGAATTCTCGACAGGGAAGAATGAGCAGTTCTTC. Amino acid sequence: CASSQEFSTGKNEQFF. The chain combines TRBV4-1 with TRBJ2-1; 7 nucleotides line up with TRBD1. The germline CDR1 and CDR2 sequences are MGHRA and YSYEKL. V gave up 0 bases and J gave up 7 bases; unmatched junction bases: 9. This CDR3 spans 16 amino acids.

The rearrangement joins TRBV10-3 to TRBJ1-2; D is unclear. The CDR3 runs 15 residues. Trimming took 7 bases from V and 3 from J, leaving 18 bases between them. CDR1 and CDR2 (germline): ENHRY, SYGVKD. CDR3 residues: CAITGRGQRDYGYTF. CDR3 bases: TGTGCCATCACAGGCCGCGGGCAGAGGGACTATGGCTACACCTTC.

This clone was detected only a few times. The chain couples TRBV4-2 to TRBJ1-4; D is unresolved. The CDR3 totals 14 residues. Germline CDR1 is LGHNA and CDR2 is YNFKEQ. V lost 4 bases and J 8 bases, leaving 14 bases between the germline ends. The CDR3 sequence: CASSRLGVLEKLFF. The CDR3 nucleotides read TGTGCCAGCAGCCGACTCGGCGTTCTCGAAAAACTGTTTTTT.

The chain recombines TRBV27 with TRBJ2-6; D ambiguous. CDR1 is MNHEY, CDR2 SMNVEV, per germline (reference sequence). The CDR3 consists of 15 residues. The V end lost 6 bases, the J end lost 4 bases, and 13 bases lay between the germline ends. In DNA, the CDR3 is TGTGCCAGCAGCCTCGGGTCTACGGGGGCCAACGTCCTGACTTTC. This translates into CASSLGSTGANVLTF.